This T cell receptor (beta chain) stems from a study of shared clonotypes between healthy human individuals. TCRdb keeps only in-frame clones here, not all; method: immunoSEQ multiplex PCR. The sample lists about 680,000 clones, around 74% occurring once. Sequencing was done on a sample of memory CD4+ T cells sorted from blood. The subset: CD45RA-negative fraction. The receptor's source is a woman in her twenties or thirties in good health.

This chain's CDR3 is CASSLASPGRLYNEQFF. CDR3 nucleotide sequence: TGTGCCAGCAGCTTAGCAAGTCCGGGACGACTATACAATGAGCAGTTCTTC. The V call is TRBV11-2, the J call TRBJ2-1; TRBD1 or TRBD2 may be the D gene (5 bases each). The germline V gene encodes CDR1 SGHAT and CDR2 FQNNGV. Trimming took off 1 base at V and 4 bases at J, with 17 bases between the two ends. The CDR3 contains 17 residues. Full variable domain (remainder filled in from reference TRBV11-2 and TRBJ2-1): EAGVAQSPRYKIIEKRQSVAFWCNPISGHATLYWYQQILGQGPKLLIQFQNNGVVDDSQLPKDRFSAERLKGVDSTLKIQPAKLEDSAVYLCASSLASPGRLYNEQFFGPGTRLTVL.